This entry is about one T cell receptor beta chain. No cognate antigen has been identified for it. Germline is not matched at one junction end, which may reflect a read error. Using a constant-region primer and ProtoScript II reverse transcriptase, TCRbeta-specific cDNA was reverse-transcribed from approximately 500 ng total RNA. TCRbeta libraries were built with three nested multiplex PCR rounds, a slightly modified ARM-PCR procedure. Each of the first two PCR rounds ran for approximately 10 cycles using multiplex TRBV1-TRBV30 forward primers together with a Cbeta reverse primer. Sample barcodes and Illumina adapters were attached in a final 25-cycle PCR using Deep VentR polymerase. Before sequencing, amplicons of 200-500 bp were gel-purified using a QIAquick gel extraction kit. TCRbeta amplicons were sequenced on an Illumina HiSeq 2500 with 250-bp paired-end reads. As for the authors' bioinformatics: Trimmomatic v0.33 was used to quality-trim the reads, and FLASH v1.2.11 was used to merge paired reads so that full CDR3 sequences could be recovered. MiGEC v1.2.1b assigned V, D and J germline segments to the rearranged TCRbeta sequences. VDJtools v1.0.0 computed clonotype statistics and Shannon-Wiener diversity indices. To reduce sampling bias, subsequent analyses other than the diversity analysis used only the 250 most abundant clonotypes in each sample. TCRdb reworked the public reads: Q25 trimming with fastp, MiXCR clone assembly, productive beta chains retained. Rows with one shared CDR3 protein collapse into an entry with the most common genes and DNA. TCRdb's processing, not the authors', yielded these V and J calls. For this sample the table gives over 40,000 distinct CDR3 sequences, of which 60% to 80% were detected only once. The leading ten clones occupy 24% of the sample.

CDR1 and CDR2 were assigned from the germline V gene (reference sequence) as SEHNR and FQNEAQ. From the cysteine through the phenylalanine, the CDR3 covers 15 amino acids. Solely the CDR3 DNA is kept, with 45 bases framed from the first base. Without any cell sorting, total RNA and DNA were co-extracted from about 21-30 mg of bulk tissue using the AllPrep DNA/RNA mini kit. Roughly five patients with histopathologically diagnosed primary liver carcinoma underwent surgical resection in China between 2015 and early 2016. Patients had chronic HBV infection and were treatment-naive at sampling. Five spatially separated regions were sampled per tumor: superior, inferior, left-lateral and right-lateral poles, plus the tumor centre. More than 90% viable tumor cells were found by histology in every tumor sample. Fresh tumor and adjacent tissue pieces were bisected, with one half stored in RNAlater at -80 degrees C and the other half sent for histology.

The data belong to a study of tumor-infiltrating lymphocytes in primary liver carcinoma (dated by TCRdb to about 2017). General notes on the study: Of the five patients (three men and two women, aged 30 to 69 years), four had hepatocellular carcinoma and one had combined HCC and intrahepatic cholangiocarcinoma. The five patients had tumors staged T1-T3 N0M0, with maximum diameters ranging from roughly 4 to 10 cm. Samples yielded roughly 3.5 to 7.13 million productive TCRbeta reads; read depth did not differ significantly between tissue types. Across five regions of each liver tumor, along with adjacent normal tissue and blood, the study brought together TCRbeta repertoire sequencing, expression microarrays and whole-exome sequencing. A total of approximately 35 specimens from 5 patients underwent TCRbeta repertoire sequencing, comprising around 25 tumor regions, 5 adjacent noncancerous liver tissues and 5 peripheral blood samples. Agilent mRNA microarray profiling was performed on the roughly 25 tumor region samples to relate TCRbeta repertoire diversity to the local molecular phenotype. Technical replicate repertoires showed high reproducibility, with mean shared-clone rates near 0.89 and correlation coefficients above 0.95. Beyond this particular receptor, the publication reports: The study included only a handful of patients, and the authors note findings should be validated in a larger study. Only roughly 7-24% of top clones appeared in all five regions of a tumor, which suggests that tumor-infiltrating T cells are spatially heterogeneous. Comparison of CD4+ and CD8+ T cell repertoires was precluded by the use of bulk unsorted samples. The top 250 clones made up a significantly larger repertoire fraction in tumors than in blood (p = 0.039). Pairs of tumor regions showed greater repertoire overlap (mean about 35%) than tumor-adjacent pairs (around 17%) or tumor-blood pairs (around 15%), which is consistent with antigen-driven expansion. Because only the TCR beta chain was sequenced and unpaired alpha chains were not captured, true repertoire diversity is likely underestimated.

The chain employs TRBV7-9 and TRBJ2-2, with 8 bases in between that match TRBD1. The sample consisted of liver tumor tissue from sampling region 5. The cell subset or site label, read with the paper, signifies: tumor region T5, tumor centre. This clonotype was obtained from a man aged 40-49 years with primary liver carcinoma and hepatitis B virus infection. CDR3 reads: CASRLGQAGTGKLFF. The bases read TGTGCCAGCAGACTGGGACAGGCGGGGACCGGGAAGCTGTTTTTT.